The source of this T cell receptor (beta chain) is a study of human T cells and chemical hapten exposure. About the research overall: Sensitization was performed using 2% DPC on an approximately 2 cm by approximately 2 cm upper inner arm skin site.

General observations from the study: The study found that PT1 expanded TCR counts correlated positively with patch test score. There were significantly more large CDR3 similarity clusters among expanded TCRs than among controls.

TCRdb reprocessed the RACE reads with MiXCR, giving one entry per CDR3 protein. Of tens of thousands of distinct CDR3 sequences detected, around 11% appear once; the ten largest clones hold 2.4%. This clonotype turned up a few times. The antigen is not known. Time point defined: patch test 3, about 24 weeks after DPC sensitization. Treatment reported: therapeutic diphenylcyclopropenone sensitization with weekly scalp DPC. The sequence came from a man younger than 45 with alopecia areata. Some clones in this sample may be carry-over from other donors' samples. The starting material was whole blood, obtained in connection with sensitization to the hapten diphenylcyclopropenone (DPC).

CDR3 sequence reads: CASSPLGGETQYF. The CDR3 DNA reads as TGTGCCAGCTCTCCCTTAGGAGGGGAGACCCAGTACTTC. V usage is TRBV18 and J usage is TRBJ2-5, with D perhaps matching TRBD2 (6 bases). The CDR3 sequence is 13 residues long. Germline V gene lookup returns CDR1 KGHSH and CDR2 LQKENI. The germline V and J ends were trimmed by 6 bases and 5 bases, with 13 bases remaining between them.